A selection of T cell receptor beta chains follows, all from one sample in a study of glioma-infiltrating T cells after dendritic cell vaccination. The protocol was immunoSEQ multiplex PCR, while the TCRdb copy is restricted to in-frame clones and leaves out a portion. This sample has about 95,000 clones; approximately 81% occur once, and the top ten carry around 3%. The sequencing used blood, collected before dendritic cell vaccination. The receptors stem from a human donor with glioblastoma. Each CDR3 is given with its conserved first and last residue. A D gene is named only where the DNA matches it firmly. Size values are once, few and many counts, or a class for expanded clones, and some rows have none.

J,size,V,D,CDR3,DNA
TRBJ1-5,NA,TRBV7-2,NA,CASSLAPAGGVTQPQHF,TGTGCCAGCAGCTTAGCCCCGGCGGGGGGGGTGACTCAGCCCCAGCATTTT
TRBJ1-3,once,TRBV18,NA,CASSQGHDGGNTIYF,TGTGCCAGCTCACAAGGTCACGACGGGGGAAACACCATATATTTT
TRBJ2-5,NA,TRBV30,TRBD2,CAWGAAGGGETQYF,TGTGCCTGGGGGGCGGCGGGAGGCGGAGAGACCCAGTACTTC
TRBJ2-7,NA,TRBV21-1,NA,CASSPAVGDNSYEQYF,TGTGCCAGCAGCCCGGCCGTGGGGGACAACTCCTACGAGCAGTACTTC
TRBJ2-7,once,TRBV18,NA,CASSRAPHSYEQYF,TGTGCCAGCTCACGGGCACCACACTCCTACGAGCAGTACTTC
TRBJ2-1,NA,TRBV7-7,NA,CASSQAGSLGEQFF,TGTGCCAGCAGCCAAGCGGGCAGCCTCGGGGAGCAGTTCTTC
TRBJ2-5,NA,TRBV4-3,TRBD2,CASSQAGLSGSDVSRETQYF,TGCGCCAGCAGCCAAGCCGGGCTTAGCGGGAGTGACGTTAGTCGGGAGACCCAGTACTTC
TRBJ1-3,few,TRBV19,NA,CASSIDTAGGRNTIYF,TGTGCCAGTAGTATAGATACCGCCGGGGGTCGAAACACCATATATTTT
TRBJ2-7,NA,TRBV7-3,NA,CASSLRGGSPSYEQYF,TGTGCCAGCAGCTTACGGGGTGGGAGCCCCTCCTACGAGCAGTACTTC
TRBJ2-1,once,TRBV4-2,NA,CASSRQDVSGSYNEQFF,TGTGCCAGCAGCCGTCAAGACGTGAGCGGCTCCTACAATGAGCAGTTCTTC
TRBJ2-3,NA,TRBV10-3,TRBD2,CAIEAGREGTDTQYF,TGTGCCATCGAGGCCGGGCGGGAGGGCACAGATACGCAGTATTTT
TRBJ1-5,NA,TRBV25-1,NA,CASSESRGRNQPQHF,TGTGCCAGCAGTGAATCCCGAGGGCGCAATCAGCCCCAGCATTTT
TRBJ2-1,NA,TRBV7-2,NA,CASSLTRGSYNEQFF,TGTGCCAGCAGCTTAACCAGGGGCTCCTACAATGAGCAGTTCTTC
TRBJ2-3,NA,TRBV7-6,TRBD2,CASSLGPKWTSGGASTDTQYF,TGTGCCAGCAGCTTAGGCCCTAAATGGACTAGCGGGGGGGCTAGCACAGATACGCAGTATTTT
TRBJ2-1,NA,TRBV5-1,TRBD1,CASSSDRGAYNEQFF,TGCGCCAGCAGCTCCGACAGGGGAGCCTACAATGAGCAGTTCTTC
TRBJ1-1,NA,TRBV7-9,NA,CASSLGGLGTEAFF,TGTGCCAGCAGCTTGGGGGGTTTGGGCACTGAAGCTTTCTTT
TRBJ1-5,NA,TRBV5-6,NA,CASSLGAGMSNQPQHF,TGTGCCAGCAGCTTGGGTGCGGGGATGAGCAATCAGCCCCAGCATTTT
TRBJ1-6,NA,TRBV18,NA,CASSPRQNDNSPLHF,TGTGCCAGCTCACCCCGACAGAATGATAATTCACCCCTCCACTTT
TRBJ2-5,NA,TRBV5-1,TRBD1,CASSSSGTGTQETQYF,TGCGCCAGCAGCTCATCCGGGACAGGGACCCAAGAGACCCAGTACTTC
TRBJ1-2,NA,TRBV4-3,TRBD1,CASSVGTGKDYGYTF,TGCGCCAGCAGCGTCGGGACAGGGAAGGACTATGGCTACACCTTC
TRBJ1-1,NA,TRBV27,NA,CASSSTTGIINTEAFF,TGTGCCAGCAGTTCAACGACGGGGATCATAAACACTGAAGCTTTCTTT
TRBJ1-1,NA,TRBV2,NA,CASSEWGQLNTEAFF,TGTGCCAGCAGTGAGTGGGGGCAGTTGAACACTGAAGCTTTCTTT
TRBJ2-7,NA,TRBV7-2,NA,CASSLLRGSYEQYF,TGTGCCAGCAGCTTACTCAGGGGTAGTTACGAGCAGTACTTC
TRBJ1-3,NA,TRBV5-1,TRBD1,CASSSLTGAGNTIYF,TGCGCCAGCAGCTCACTGACAGGGGCCGGAAACACCATATATTTT
TRBJ1-3,NA,TRBV28,NA,CASSPTGSSGNTIYF,TGTGCCAGCAGCCCTACAGGGAGCTCTGGAAACACCATATATTTT
TRBJ2-7,NA,TRBV2,TRBD2,CASSEPFRREGQYF,TGTGCCAGCAGTGAACCCTTCAGGCGGGAGGGGCAGTACTTC
TRBJ1-1,NA,TRBV5-1,NA,CASSPGAGQGNTEAFF,TGCGCCAGCAGCCCTGGCGCAGGGCAGGGGAACACTGAAGCTTTCTTT
TRBJ2-3,many,TRBV13,TRBD2,CASSLAGGQDTQYF,TGTGCCAGCAGCTTAGCGGGGGGGCAAGATACGCAGTATTTT